This T cell receptor (beta chain) was obtained from a study of blood T cell repertoires in COVID-19. About the research overall: Samples representing acute and convalescent COVID-19 were sourced from the United States, Italy and Spain. Sources were T cells, B-cell-depleted T cells, or PBMCs; the material itself was cDNA or gDNA.

Source study methods: The authors estimated nucleated cell counts from reference gene primer amplification. Libraries were prepared by immunoSEQ multiplex PCR; TCRdb keeps only in-frame clonotypes and omits some of them. For V, J and clone size, that table is used; D and trimming come from the DNA. The sample contains just over 150,000 clones, just under 85% of which appear only once. The CDR3 spans 15 residues. Germline CDR1 reads KGHSH; CDR2 reads LQKENI. Trimming cost V 4 bases and J 3 bases; bases outside gene matches: 4. The receptor's source is a woman aged 80 or over with acute or convalescent COVID-19. This sequence joins TRBV18 and TRBJ2-1, with 9 bases lining up with TRBD2. The source material was peripheral blood. The CDR3 is CASSLLAGVYNEQFF. Here the CDR3 DNA reads TGTGCCAGCTCACTCTTAGCGGGGGTCTACAATGAGCAGTTCTTC.